The 2 T cell receptor beta chains presented below share a single source sample, sequenced in a study of blood T cell repertoires in COVID-19. The table came from immunoSEQ multiplex PCR; TCRdb's copy has only in-frame clones and leaves some out. The table has some 320,000 clones, about 85% seen once. Sequenced: PBMCs or T cells enriched from blood (not recorded which). The receptors here all came from a woman aged 25 to 39 who had been exposed to COVID-19.

The CDR3 DNA follows: TGTGCCGAGAGAGGAGAAAAACTGTTTTTT. This codes for CAERGEKLFF. The chain carries TRBV2 and TRBJ1-4; D ambiguous. The V end lost 11 bases, the J end lost 8 bases, and 9 bases lay between the germline ends. Per the germline V gene, CDR1 is SNHLY and CDR2 is FYNNEI. This CDR3 is built from 10 residues. Together with reference TRBV2 and TRBJ1-4, the CDR3 gives the full variable domain: EPEVTQTPSHQVTQMGQEVILRCVPISNHLYFYWYRQILGQKVEFLVSFYNNEISEKSEIFDDQFSVERPDGSNFTLKIRSTKLEDSAMYFCAERGEKLFFGSGTQLSVL.

This chain uses TRBV19 with TRBJ1-6, with D possibly matching TRBD1 (5 bases). Germline V CDR1 and CDR2: LNHDA, SQIVND (reference sequence). Trimming took 4 bases from V and 6 from J, leaving 13 bases between them. This CDR3 is built from 15 residues. The CDR3 DNA follows: TGTGCCAGTAGTACCGGATGGGGCCGTAATTCACCCCTCCACTTT. Translating gives CASSTGWGRNSPLHF.